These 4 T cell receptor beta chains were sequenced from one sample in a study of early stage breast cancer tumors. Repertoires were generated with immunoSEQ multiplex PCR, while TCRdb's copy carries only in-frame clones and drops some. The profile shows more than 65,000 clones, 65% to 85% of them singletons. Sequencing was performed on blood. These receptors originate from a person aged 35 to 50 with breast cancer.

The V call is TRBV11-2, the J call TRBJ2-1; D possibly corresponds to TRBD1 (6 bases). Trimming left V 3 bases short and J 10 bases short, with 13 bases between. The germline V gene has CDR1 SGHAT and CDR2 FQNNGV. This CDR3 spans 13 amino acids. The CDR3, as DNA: TGTGCCAGCAGCTTGGCTACCGGGACAGAGCAGTTCTTC. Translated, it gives CASSLATGTEQFF.

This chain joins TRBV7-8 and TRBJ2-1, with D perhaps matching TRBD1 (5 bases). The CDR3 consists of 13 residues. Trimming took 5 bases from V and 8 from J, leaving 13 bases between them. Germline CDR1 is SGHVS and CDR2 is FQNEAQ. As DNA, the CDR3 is TGTGCCAGCAGCCCTCCTAGGGGCGATGAGCAGTTCTTC. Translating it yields CASSPPRGDEQFF.

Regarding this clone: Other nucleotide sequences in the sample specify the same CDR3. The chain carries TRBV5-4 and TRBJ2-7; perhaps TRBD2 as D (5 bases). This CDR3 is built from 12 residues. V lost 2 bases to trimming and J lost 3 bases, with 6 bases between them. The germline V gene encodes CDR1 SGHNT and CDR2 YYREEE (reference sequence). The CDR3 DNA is TGTGCCAGCAGCTTTAGCGACTACGAGCAGTACTTC. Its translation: CASSFSDYEQYF.

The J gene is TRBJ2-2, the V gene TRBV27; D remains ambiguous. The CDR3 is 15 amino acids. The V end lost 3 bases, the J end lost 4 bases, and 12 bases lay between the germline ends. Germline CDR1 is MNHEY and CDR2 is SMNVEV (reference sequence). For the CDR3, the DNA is TGTGCCAGCAGTTTTGGCGGCCTCCGCACCGGGGAGCTGTTTTTT. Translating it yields CASSFGGLRTGELFF.